This T cell receptor (beta chain) was identified in a study of T cells expressing NK-cell markers. Germline V CDR1 and CDR2: LNHDA, SQIVND (reference sequence). The CDR3 length is 13 residues. TCRdb reprocessed the 5' RACE reads, with one entry per CDR3 protein and no DNA. Across 150,000 to 180,000 distinct CDR3 sequences, the top ten clones capture over 35% of the sample. Material: blood T cells: a sorted CD56 or NKG2C T cell subset, CD4+ or CD8+ T cells, or bulk PBMC T cells (not recorded which). The sequence was obtained from a woman aged 50 to 65 in good health. The rearrangement joins TRBV19 to TRBJ1-1. The CDR3: CASSRFFGSEAFF.